Below, 24 T cell receptor beta chains from the same sample are listed, as sequenced in a study of Graves' ophthalmopathy and Graves' hyperthyroidism. For repertoire sequencing, the TCR beta CDR3 regions were amplified from RNA transcripts. HTBI-primed RT-PCR formed the first round, and a multiplex PCR formed the second. MiXCR, run by TCRdb on the multiplex PCR reads, gives a single entry per CDR3 protein. The sample includes 220,000 or so distinct CDR3 sequences, 20% to 25% of them seen just once. The sequencing sample was made of peripheral blood. Receptors originate from a woman between 50 and 59 years old with Graves' ophthalmopathy.

The rearrangement uses TRBV5-1 and TRBJ2-2, with 10 bases matching TRBD2. There are 17 residues in the CDR3. J was trimmed by 3 bases and V by 4 bases; bases with no gene match: 9. The V gene's germline CDR1 is SGHRS and CDR2 YFSETQ. The CDR3 loop is CASSRRPGLADTGELFF. The CDR3, as DNA: TGCGCCAGCAGCCGCCGGCCTGGACTAGCGGACACCGGGGAGCTGTTTTTT.

Ten or more counts support this clonotype. This chain connects TRBV7-8 to TRBJ2-5; D perhaps matches TRBD1 (5 bases). Per germline, CDR1 SGHVS and CDR2 FQNEAQ. The length of the CDR3 is 16 residues. V was shortened by 2 bases and J by 1 base, with 14 bases between the two germline ends. The CDR3, as DNA: TGTGCCAGCAGCTTAATCAGGGTTGGTAGCCAAGAGACCCAGTACTTC. This codes for CASSLIRVGSQETQYF.

In this sample, this clonotype turned up many times. The V call is TRBV2, the J call TRBJ1-5; TRBD1 matches at 9 bases. V shed 7 bases, J shed 6 bases, and the junction held 7 bases outside the gene matches. The germline V gene has CDR1 SNHLY and CDR2 FYNNEI. The CDR3 totals 14 residues. The CDR3 loop is CASNGDRVGQPQHF. The CDR3 DNA sequence: TGTGCCAGCAATGGGGACAGGGTTGGTCAGCCCCAGCATTTT.

Regarding this clonotype: Sequence at one end of the junction differs from germline and may be a read error. This CDR3 is CASSNDRGRETQYF. The CDR3 nucleotides read TGTGCCAGCAGTAACGACAGGGGCCGGGAGACCCAGTACTTT. The V call is TRBV28, the J call TRBJ2-5, with 8 positions matching TRBD1. Germline CDR1 and CDR2: MDHEN and SYDVKM. There are 14 residues in the CDR3.

The table lists this clonotype with many counts. Germline is not matched at one junction end, which may reflect a read error. The chain employs TRBV7-2 and TRBJ2-7; D may be TRBD2 (6 bases). Looked up from germline, CDR1 is SGHTA and CDR2 is FQGNSA. CDR3 length: 13 amino acids. The CDR3: CASSLGLSYEQYF. The CDR3, as DNA: TGTGCCAGCAGTTTAGGACTATCCTACGAGCAGTACTTC.

The CDR3 region is CATRDRGSLDEQYF. CDR3 coding DNA: TGTGCCACGCGGGACAGGGGTAGTTTGGACGAGCAGTACTTC. The chain couples TRBV6-1 to TRBJ2-7, with 10 nucleotides matching TRBD1. Trimming cost V 10 bases and J 5 bases; bases outside gene matches: 11. The CDR3 consists of 14 residues. Germline CDR1 and CDR2: MNHNS and SASEGT.

This clonotype was picked up a small number of times. CDR3 bases: TGTGCCAGCAGTTACTCCAGGGCCGGAGGAGGTCAGCCCCAGCATTTT. It is translated as CASSYSRAGGGQPQHF. The chain uses TRBV6-2 or TRBV6-3 and TRBJ1-5; tentative D call: TRBD1 (5 bases). V dropped 0 bases and J dropped 6 bases, with 15 bases sitting between them. The germline V gene encodes CDR1 MNHEY and CDR2 SVGEGT. The CDR3 spans 16 residues.

The V and J genes are TRBV28 and TRBJ1-2, with unresolved D. Germline assignment: CDR1 MDHEN and CDR2 SYDVKM. V lost 6 bases and J 2 bases, leaving 7 bases between the germline ends. The CDR3 spans 12 residues. CDR3 region: CASRSVNYGYTF. CDR3 nucleotides: TGTGCCAGCAGGTCGGTGAACTATGGCTACACCTTC.

Comment on this clonotype: Without the conserved terminal phenylalanine or tryptophan, this CDR3 likely stems from a read error. This chain uses TRBV6-1 with TRBJ1-1, with D maybe TRBD1 (5 bases). From germline, CDR1 is MNHNS and CDR2 SASEGT. V lost 7 bases and J 1 base, leaving 19 bases between the germline ends. The CDR3 has 16 amino acids. The CDR3 spells CASMGGSAGTNTEAFI. CDR3 nucleotide sequence: TGTGCCAGCATGGGGGGGAGTGCAGGGACGAACACTGAAGCTTTCATT.

This clonotype was recorded a few times. The chain recombines TRBV10-1 with TRBJ2-7; the match to TRBD1 covers 8 bases. The CDR3 runs 15 residues. Per germline, CDR1 WNHNN and CDR2 SYGVQD (reference sequence). Unmatched junction bases numbered 8, after V lost 0 bases and J lost 7 bases. The CDR3 region has the DNA TGCGCCAGCAGTGAGTCCAGGGGGCGAATGCGAGAGCAGTACTTC. This gives the protein CASSESRGRMREQYF.

This clonotype was observed a handful of times. This chain joins TRBV3-1 and TRBJ1-3, with D possibly TRBD1 on 5 matching bases. The CDR3 has 15 amino acids. CDR1 is LGHDT and CDR2 is YNNKEL in the germline V gene (reference sequence). The V gene lost 1 base and the J gene lost 9 bases, with 16 bases spanning the gap. The CDR3 here is CASSQADKPQGTIYF. CDR3 DNA: TGTGCCAGCAGCCAAGCGGACAAACCCCAGGGCACCATATATTTT.

V and J are TRBV12-5 and TRBJ2-5, with 7 bases matching TRBD1. CDR1 and CDR2 (germline): LGHNT, FRNRAP. This CDR3 is 16 amino acids long. V lost 5 bases and J lost 4; bases outside the gene matches: 13. The CDR3 DNA reads TGTGCTAGTGGTCCGGGACAGAGGGATACGGGAGAGACCCAGTACTTC. Its translation: CASGPGQRDTGETQYF.

This clonotype was observed many times. The chain is built from TRBV19 and TRBJ1-5; D remains unclear. V dropped 7 bases and J dropped 1 base, with 14 bases sitting between them. The CDR3 consists of 15 residues. Germline V gene lookup returns CDR1 LNHDA and CDR2 SQIVND (reference sequence). CDR3 in DNA: TGTGCCAGTAACGCACTCGGCGGAAGCAATCAGCCCCAGCATTTT. Translating it yields CASNALGGSNQPQHF.

At least ten counts were recorded for this clonotype. The V call is TRBV10-3, the J call TRBJ2-7; D ambiguous. V lost 3 bases and J lost 1, with 10 bases in between. The CDR3 runs to 14 residues. Germline V gene lookup returns CDR1 ENHRY and CDR2 SYGVKD. The CDR3 loop is CAISENPLSYEQYF. The CDR3 DNA reads TGTGCCATCAGTGAAAATCCCCTATCCTACGAGCAGTACTTC.

There are many counts of this clonotype. The chain uses TRBV5-4 and TRBJ2-7, with D possibly called TRBD1 or TRBD2 (5 bases each). This CDR3 is built from 13 residues. Trimming took 4 bases from V and 3 from J, leaving 11 bases between them. Germline V gene lookup returns CDR1 SGHNT and CDR2 YYREEE (reference sequence). The CDR3 spells CASSLGTHYEQYF. The CDR3 DNA reads as TGTGCCAGCAGCCTCGGGACCCACTACGAGCAGTACTTC.

This clonotype was observed at least ten times. The gene calls are TRBV10-3 and TRBJ1-3; D is uncertain. V was clipped by 4 bases and J by 0 bases, with 10 bases between them. The CDR3 length is 15 residues. Germline loops: CDR1 ENHRY, CDR2 SYGVKD. The CDR3, as DNA: TGTGCCATCAGTGTTTCGGACCCCTCTGGAAACACCATATATTTT. The encoded protein is CAISVSDPSGNTIYF.

This clonotype has a single count. A much bigger clone sits one base away, suggesting this may be a read error. CDR3 DNA: TGTGCCAGCACCGACAGGCCCGGGGGTTTGGCCGGGGAGCTGCTTTTT. Protein sequence: CASTDRPGGLAGELLF. J is TRBJ2-2 and V is TRBV11-2; the D gene could be TRBD1 or TRBD2 (6 bases each). In germline, CDR1 is SGHAT, CDR2 FQNNGV. The CDR3 covers 16 residues.

In its sample, this clonotype was seen a few times. The J gene is TRBJ1-3, the V gene TRBV9; D may be TRBD1 (6 bases). V lost 0 bases and J lost 0, with 10 bases in between. The CDR3 length is 16 residues. CDR1 and CDR2 from the germline V gene are SGDLS and YYNGEE. As DNA, the CDR3 is TGTGCCAGCAGCGTAGGCAGGGGACGCTCTGGAAACACCATATATTTT. This gives the protein CASSVGRGRSGNTIYF.

The table lists this clonotype with many counts. This rearrangement joins TRBV6-1 to TRBJ1-1; D possibly corresponds to TRBD1 (6 bases). Germline values: CDR1 MNHNS, CDR2 SASEGT. This CDR3 region has 14 residues. V was cut by 6 bases and J by 4 bases, with 15 bases left in between. The CDR3 DNA sequence: TGTGCCAGCAGGGCCAGGGGCTATAGCACTGAAGCTTTCTTT. Its translation is CASRARGYSTEAFF.

This clonotype is medium-sized within its sample. The rearrangement uses TRBV30 and TRBJ2-4, with D uncertain. The germline V gene encodes CDR1 GTSNPN and CDR2 SVGIG (reference sequence). The CDR3 runs 13 residues. V lost 0 bases, J lost 0 bases, and 3 bases lay in between. CDR3 nucleotides: TGTGCCTGGAGTGTACAAGCCAAAAACATTCAGTACTTC. This encodes CAWSVQAKNIQYF.

This chain joins TRBV4-2 and TRBJ1-1, with D perhaps matching TRBD1 (6 bases). V gave up 1 base and J gave up 10 bases, with 19 bases separating them. This CDR3 is built from 15 residues. CDR1 and CDR2 (germline): LGHNA, YNFKEQ. The CDR3 loop reads CASSQVGQGLWRAFF. The CDR3 coding sequence is TGTGCCAGCAGCCAAGTGGGGCAGGGGCTATGGCGAGCTTTCTTT.

This clonotype was observed a few times. The CDR3 region has the DNA TGTGCCAGCAGCACAGGGGAGAATCAGCCCCAGCATTTT. Protein sequence: CASSTGENQPQHF. The chain has TRBV12-3 or TRBV12-4 and TRBJ1-5, with 7 bases identical to TRBD1. This CDR3 spans 13 amino acids. J gave up 4 bases and V 6 bases, and 3 bases lay outside the gene matches.

This clonotype came up many times. The V and J genes are TRBV10-3 and TRBJ2-2; 8 bases agree with TRBD2. The CDR3 spans 14 residues. V shed 4 bases, J shed 11 bases, and the junction held 9 bases outside the gene matches. Germline V gene sequence: CDR1 ENHRY, CDR2 SYGVKD. CDR3 sequence reads: CAISGGSGNDELFF. DNA for the CDR3: TGTGCCATCAGTGGGGGTAGCGGGAATGACGAGCTGTTTTTT.

This clonotype has a count of ten or more. The chain employs TRBV5-1 and TRBJ1-1; a possible D gene is TRBD1 (5 bases). The CDR3 length is 13 residues. Germline CDR1 is SGHRS and CDR2 is YFSETQ. V was cut by 2 bases and J by 3 bases, with 8 bases left in between. For the CDR3, the DNA is TGCGCCAGCAGCTTTGTAGGGGACACTGAAGCTTTCTTT. It yields the protein CASSFVGDTEAFF.